This T cell receptor (beta chain) was recorded in a study of T cell responses to AZD1222 COVID-19 vaccine. The data were produced by immunoSEQ multiplex PCR, yet TCRdb's version contains in-frame clones alone and is incomplete. Of about 150,000 clones detected, about nine tenths appear once; the ten largest clones hold 5.5% to 8%. The length of the CDR3 is 15 residues. The V gene's germline CDR1 is LGHDT and CDR2 YNNKEL (reference sequence). Trimming cost V 0 bases and J 9 bases, with 18 bases left between them. Sequencing was performed on peripheral blood, taken after recovery from COVID-19. The sequence came from an adult who had recovered from COVID-19. V gene TRBV3-1 (or the pseudogene TRBV3-2) combines with J gene TRBJ2-7, with D possibly TRBD1 on 5 matching bases. In DNA, the CDR3 is TGTGCCAGCAGCCAAGATTCGACAGTTTTGAGACGGCAGTACTTC. Its protein is CASSQDSTVLRRQYF.